Listed here are 20 T cell receptor beta chains from one sample, sequenced in a study of OX40 agonist ivuxolimab in advanced cancers. The protocol was immunoSEQ multiplex PCR, while the TCRdb copy is restricted to in-frame clones and leaves out a portion. This sample has 71,000 or so clones; roughly nine tenths occur once, and the top ten carry 0.85% to 1.4%. The sample was CD4+ or CD8+ T cells sorted from blood, taken in a trial of the OX40 agonist ivuxolimab. All receptors come from an adult with an advanced solid tumor such as melanoma, head and neck, liver or kidney cancer.

The gene calls are TRBV7-6 and TRBJ1-6; D remains ambiguous. Looked up from germline, CDR1 is SGHVS and CDR2 is FNYEAQ. With 4 bases removed from V and 0 bases from J, the gap between germline ends came to 10 bases. The length of the CDR3 is 16 residues. The DNA of the CDR3 is TGTGCCAGCAGCTCTAGATTGAGCTCCTATAATTCACCCCTCCACTTT. Its translation: CASSSRLSSYNSPLHF.

This clone was observed once. The chain joins TRBV6-5 to TRBJ1-1; the D gene is possibly TRBD1 (6 bases). Germline CDR1 and CDR2: MNHEY and SVGAGI. Between the trimmed V and J ends, which lost 6 bases and 10 bases, there was a span of 21 bases. The CDR3 runs 14 residues. CDR3 sequence reads: CASRPASSKGGAFF. Here the CDR3 DNA reads TGTGCCAGCAGACCCGCTTCGTCGAAGGGGGGAGCTTTCTTT.

This clone was detected once. Here the CDR3 DNA reads TGTGCCAGTAGCCCAAGGGCCTCGGGGGATGGCTACACCTTC. The encoded protein is CASSPRASGDGYTF. V gene TRBV19 combines with J gene TRBJ1-2; the D gene is possibly TRBD1 (5 bases). Deletions cut 6 bases from V and 6 bases from J, with 17 bases between. The V gene's germline CDR1 is LNHDA and CDR2 SQIVND (reference sequence). This CDR3 region has 14 residues. Based on the CDR3 plus reference TRBV19 and TRBJ1-2, the full variable domain is DGGITQSPKYLFRKEGQNVTLSCEQNLNHDAMYWYRQDPGQGLRLIYYSQIVNDFQKGDIAEGYSVSREKKESFPLTVTSAQKNPTAFYLCASSPRASGDGYTFGSGTRLTVV.

The J gene is TRBJ2-7, the V gene TRBV10-3; D gene uncertain. Trimming shortened V by 3 bases and J by 6 bases, and 9 bases separated the two germline ends. Per germline, CDR1 ENHRY and CDR2 SYGVKD. The CDR3 is 12 amino acids. CDR3 amino acids: CAISELSAEQYF. The CDR3, as DNA: TGTGCCATCAGTGAATTATCGGCCGAGCAGTACTTC.

The chain links TRBV14 to TRBJ2-5; D not resolved. The CDR3 totals 11 residues. Germline-derived CDR1 and CDR2 are SGHDN and FVKESK. The V and J ends lost 6 bases and 5 bases respectively, with 7 bases between them. CDR3 bases: TGTGCCAGCAGGAGAGCGGAGACCCAGTACTTC. Amino acid sequence: CASRRAETQYF.

The chain recombines TRBV19 with TRBJ2-1; 8 bases match TRBD2. The germline CDR1 and CDR2 sequences are LNHDA and SQIVND (reference sequence). CDR3 size: 15 residues. The V and J ends lost 6 bases and 4 bases, in that order; junction bases with no gene match: 8. Here the CDR3 DNA reads TGTGCCAGTAGGGCAACTAGCGGAGTTTACAATGAGCAGTTCTTC. Protein product: CASRATSGVYNEQFF.

CDR3 region: CASSFRNTGELFF. For the CDR3, the DNA is TGCGCCAGCAGCTTTAGGAACACCGGGGAGCTGTTTTTT. The rearrangement uses TRBV5-1 and TRBJ2-2, with D uncertain. The CDR3 runs to 13 residues. The V and J ends lost 2 bases and 1 base respectively, with 3 bases between them. Germline CDR1 and CDR2: SGHRS and YFSETQ.

The V and J genes are TRBV28 and TRBJ2-5; perhaps TRBD1 as D (6 bases). CDR1 is MDHEN, CDR2 SYDVKM, per germline. Trimming removed 4 bases from V and 5 bases from J, with 17 bases in between. This CDR3 region has 15 residues. The CDR3 nucleotides are TGTGCCAGCAGTTCCCACAGGGATTCTGGGGAGACCCAGTACTTC. Translation: CASSSHRDSGETQYF.

V gene TRBV23-1 combines with J gene TRBJ1-3; D is unclear. TRBV23-1 is an open reading frame, and its role is uncertain. V dropped 0 bases and J dropped 2 bases, with 11 bases sitting between them. The CDR3 extends over 16 amino acids. The CDR3, as DNA: TGCGCCAGCAGTCAATCTCACATTTTGGCTGGAAACACCATATATTTT. Amino acids: CASSQSHILAGNTIYF.

Points on this clone: The sample holds other DNA sequences that translate to the same CDR3. The chain is built from TRBV2 and TRBJ2-2, with a tentative D call TRBD1 (6 bases). The CDR3 runs to 15 residues. The germline V gene has CDR1 SNHLY and CDR2 FYNNEI. V was pared by 7 bases and J by 4 bases, with 16 bases between. The CDR3 coding sequence is TGTGCCAGCAAGGTTAGGGGGAGAGGCACCGGGGAGCTGTTTTTT. Its protein is CASKVRGRGTGELFF.

V gene TRBV30 combines with J gene TRBJ2-1, with D hard to call. Germline CDR1 and CDR2: GTSNPN and SVGIG (reference sequence). The CDR3 runs to 11 residues. Trimming stripped 4 bases from V and 8 bases from J, with 9 bases between. CDR3 sequence (DNA): TGTGCCTGGACCTTCCGCGATGAGCAGTTCTTC. Its translation: CAWTFRDEQFF.

V and J are TRBV21-1 and TRBJ2-7; TRBD2 is taken as the D call from the table, unchecked against the DNA. TRBV21-1 is an annotated pseudogene. The CDR3 loop spans 15 amino acids. The CDR3 bases are TGTGCCAGCAGCAAAGCGGGAGGACCCCCCTACGAGCAGTACTTC. Protein sequence: CASSKAGGPPYEQYF.

The V call is TRBV10-3, the J call TRBJ2-6; 8 bases agree with TRBD1. With 7 bases clipped from V and 0 bases from J, the junction kept 5 bases outside the gene matches. CDR1 is ENHRY and CDR2 is SYGVKD in the germline V gene. CDR3 length: 16 residues. CDR3 amino acids: CAINGQGLSGANVLTF. Written as DNA, the CDR3 is TGTGCCATCAACGGACAGGGCCTCTCTGGGGCCAACGTCCTGACTTTC.

The CDR3 sequence: CASNTRTSGTYEQYF. The CDR3 region has the DNA TGTGCCAGCAATACCCGGACTAGCGGGACATACGAGCAGTACTTC. This chain links TRBV6-6 with TRBJ2-7; TRBD2 matches at 12 bases. The trim removed 7 bases at V and 4 bases at J, leaving 8 bases unmatched. The CDR3 extends over 15 amino acids. Germline V lookup: CDR1 MNHNY, CDR2 SVGAGI (reference sequence).

V gene TRBV7-2 combines with J gene TRBJ2-1, with TRBD2 matching over 13 bases. The CDR3 runs to 16 residues. The J segment lost 4 bases and the V segment lost 5 bases, leaving 5 bases of the junction unmatched. Germline loops: CDR1 SGHTA, CDR2 FQGNSA. CDR3 in amino acids: CASSQLAGGRYNEQFF. The CDR3 DNA reads as TGTGCCAGCAGCCAACTAGCGGGAGGGAGGTACAATGAGCAGTTCTTC.

This rearrangement joins TRBV28 to TRBJ2-7; no clear D. Germline CDR1 reads MDHEN; CDR2 reads SYDVKM. The ends were cut back, 7 bases at V and 0 bases at J, with 16 bases in the middle. The CDR3 loop spans 15 amino acids. The CDR3 DNA reads TGTGCCAGCATATCCCCAGGCGCTAGCTCCTACGAGCAGTACTTC. It specifies CASISPGASSYEQYF.

The rearrangement links TRBV9 to TRBJ1-5, with D perhaps TRBD1 (5 bases). The germline gives CDR1 SGDLS, CDR2 YYNGEE. Trimming left V 2 bases short and J 6 bases short, with 12 bases between. CDR3 size: 14 residues. CDR3 coding DNA: TGTGCCAGCAGCGTCAGAGGGGTTGGTCAGCCCCAGCATTTT. Residues: CASSVRGVGQPQHF.

Concerning this clone: This sample includes further DNA sequences coding for the same CDR3. This chain connects TRBV27 to TRBJ2-3, with TRBD2 matching 14 bases. The CDR3 loop spans 16 amino acids. The germline CDR1 and CDR2 sequences are MNHEY and SMNVEV (reference sequence). J was trimmed by 4 bases and V by 5 bases; bases with no gene match: 5. The CDR3 here is CASSARLAGGADTQYF. In DNA, the CDR3 is TGTGCCAGCAGTGCCCGACTAGCGGGAGGGGCAGATACGCAGTATTTT.

Regarding this clone: A much larger clonotype is one base distant, so this may be a read error. This chain connects TRBV29-1 to TRBJ2-7; D remains ambiguous. Trimming removed 4 bases from V and 2 bases from J, with 9 bases in between. Germline CDR1 reads SQVTM; CDR2 reads ANQGSEA. CDR3 length: 12 residues. CDR3 sequence reads: CSVATRPYEQYF. In DNA form, the CDR3 reads TGCAGCGTTGCGACAAGGCCCTACGAGCAGTACTTC.

This chain connects TRBV6-1 to TRBJ2-7; D call uncertain. V lost 5 bases to trimming and J lost 3 bases, with 8 bases between them. This CDR3 contains 12 residues. Germline CDR1 reads MNHNS; CDR2 reads SASEGT. The CDR3 region is CASSSEGYEQYF. CDR3 coding DNA: TGTGCCAGCAGTTCAGAAGGCTACGAGCAGTACTTC.